Sequencing of this T cell receptor (beta chain) was carried out in a study of T cell changes during pregnancy in multiple sclerosis. The protocol was immunoSEQ multiplex PCR, while the TCRdb copy is restricted to in-frame clones and leaves out a portion. The sample records some 74,000 clones, 92% being singletons. The CDR3 runs 14 residues. The V gene's germline CDR1 is LNHDA and CDR2 SQIVND (reference sequence). The V and J ends lost 7 bases and 10 bases, in that order; junction bases with no gene match: 10. This clone was picked up one time. This TCR was sampled from a female donor in good health, enrolled as a control in a pregnancy study. The specimen comprised peripheral blood, sampled after pregnancy. The chain carries TRBV19 and TRBJ1-6; TRBD1 matches 7 bases. CDR3 protein: CASNPTGTGSPLHF. Written as DNA, the CDR3 is TGTGCCAGTAACCCGACAGGGACGGGATCACCCCTCCACTTT.